This T cell receptor beta chain was recorded in a study of blood T cell repertoires in COVID-19. Overall study context: Acute-phase and convalescent COVID-19 samples originated in the United States, Italy and Spain. From T cells, B-cell-depleted T cells, or PBMCs came the material, which was cDNA or gDNA.

The CDR3 runs 18 residues. V lost 1 base and J lost 8, with 23 bases in between. Germline V gives CDR1 MGHRA, CDR2 YSYEKL. Authors' processing steps: Cell counts per sample came from amplifying reference gene primers. TCRdb keeps only in-frame clones here, not all; method: immunoSEQ multiplex PCR. V and J calls and clone size come straight from that table; D and trimming were deduced from the DNA. The table shows approximately 140,000 clones, with around 80% occurring only once. The clonotype originates from a man in his sixties with acute or convalescent COVID-19. Sequenced sample: peripheral blood. The V gene is TRBV4-1, the J gene TRBJ1-4; weak D call: TRBD1 (6 bases). The CDR3 nucleotides are TGCGCCAGCAGCCAAGGGTTCGGGTCTACAGGGCGGGAGGAAAAACTGTTTTTT. Amino acid sequence: CASSQGFGSTGREEKLFF.